This TCR beta chain was documented in a study of cytomegalovirus exposure and HLA in healthy donors. Study-wide results and caveats: According to an earlier analysis, most TCR beta V segments yielded productive rearrangements about 87% or about 30% of the time. TCR beta chains associated with HLA were, in a later analysis, more clonally expanded than equally common others.

In the PCR, 60 Vbeta and 13 Jbeta primers were used. The authors' processing: About 11 million of the 60 million to 90 million unique TCR beta chains counted in a later analysis were shared. Profiling relied on immunoSEQ multiplex PCR, and the TCRdb table lists in-frame clones only, not all of them. D and trimming come from the DNA, and the V and J calls and clone size come from that table. The profile shows about 140,000 clones, over 70% of them singletons. Germline CDR1 reads SEHNR; CDR2 reads FQNEAQ (reference sequence). Trimming removed 1 base at V and 10 bases at J, with 14 bases between. This CDR3 comprises 13 residues. These donors, healthy bone marrow donors, were studied. In the case of this clone: Its specificity is unknown.

This TCR came from a man aged 25 to 40 in good health and CMV-seronegative. The chain links TRBV7-9 to TRBJ2-7, with D possibly TRBD2 on 6 matching bases. Sequencing used PBMCs. Here the CDR3 reads CASSLEVAGTQYF. CDR3 nucleotides: TGTGCCAGCAGCTTAGAAGTCGCGGGAACTCAGTACTTC.